These 3 T cell receptor beta chains were all obtained from the same sample, sequenced in a study of blood T cell repertoires in COVID-19. Assay: immunoSEQ multiplex PCR; the TCRdb copy retains only in-frame clones and omits some. Among about 110,000 clones listed, approximately 82% were seen once. The material sequenced was peripheral blood. These receptors were taken from a woman of 80 years or more with acute or convalescent COVID-19.

This chain joins TRBV7-8 and TRBJ2-2, with a tentative D call TRBD1 (6 bases). This CDR3 spans 16 amino acids. From germline, CDR1 is SGHVS and CDR2 FQNEAQ. Trimming cost V 2 bases and J 5 bases, with 15 bases left between them. The CDR3 spells CASSLSETGRTGELFF. The CDR3 DNA reads TGTGCCAGCAGCTTATCTGAGACAGGTCGGACCGGGGAGCTGTTTTTT.

This clone was counted a few times. The chain couples TRBV12-5 to TRBJ1-2, with TRBD1 matching 7 bases. The CDR3 is 13 amino acids. The J segment lost 7 bases and the V segment lost 5 bases, leaving 7 bases of the junction unmatched. Per germline, CDR1 LGHNT and CDR2 FRNRAP. The CDR3 DNA is TGTGCTAGTGGTCCAGGGACAGTTTCTGGCTACACCTTC. Translation: CASGPGTVSGYTF.

Only a few counts were recorded for this clone. V gene TRBV5-1 combines with J gene TRBJ1-2; D might be TRBD1 (5 bases). There are 15 residues in the CDR3. Deletions cut 5 bases from V and 4 bases from J, with 18 bases between. Looked up from germline, CDR1 is SGHRS and CDR2 is YFSETQ. CDR3 nucleotides: TGCGCCAGCAGGCCGAGTGGGGCGCTTATCTATGGCTACACCTTC. Translation: CASRPSGALIYGYTF.